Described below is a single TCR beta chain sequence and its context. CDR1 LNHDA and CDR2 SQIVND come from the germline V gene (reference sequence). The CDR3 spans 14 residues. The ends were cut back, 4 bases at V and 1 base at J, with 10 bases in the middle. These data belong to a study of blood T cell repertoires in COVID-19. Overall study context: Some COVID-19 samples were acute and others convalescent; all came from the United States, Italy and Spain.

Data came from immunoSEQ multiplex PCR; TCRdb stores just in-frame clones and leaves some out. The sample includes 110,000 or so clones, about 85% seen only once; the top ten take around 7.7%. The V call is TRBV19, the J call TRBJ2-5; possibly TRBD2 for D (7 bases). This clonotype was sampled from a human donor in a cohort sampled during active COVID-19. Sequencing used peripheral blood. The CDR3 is CASSKRDTQETQYF. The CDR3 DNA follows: TGTGCCAGTAGTAAGCGGGACACCCAAGAGACCCAGTACTTC.